This entry is about one T cell receptor beta chain. As yet, its antigen is unknown. Quantitative 5'-RACE with molecular barcodes was used to make the TCR beta libraries. TCRdb re-called the 5' RACE reads through MiXCR, storing one row per CDR3 protein. The data show approximately 340,000 distinct CDR3 sequences, roughly 14% seen once. This entry comes from a study of CD8 T cells in ankylosing spondylitis. Whole-study results and caveats: A subset of motif variants has previously been described in the synovial fluid and blood of reactive arthritis. Ankylosing spondylitis blood appeared to be characterized by a TCR beta motif of several highly homologous variants. Significant enrichment of disease-linked clones was reported in matched ankylosing spondylitis synovial fluid.

The CDR3 contains 14 residues. Trimming removed 6 bases from V and 6 bases from J, with 17 bases in between. Germline loops: CDR1 MNHNS, CDR2 SASEGT. The sequence came from a male donor with ankylosing spondylitis or in good health (not recorded which). The chain has TRBV6-1 and TRBJ1-1, with a tentative D call TRBD1 (5 bases). Sequenced material: blood, either unsorted or a sorted T cell fraction (not recorded which). The CDR3 nucleotides are TGTGCCAGCAGCAGGGACCGGATAGGCCCTGAAGCTTTCTTT. Its protein product is CASSRDRIGPEAFF.